A selection of T cell receptor beta chains follows, all from one sample in a study of naive and memory T cell subsets. TCRdb re-called the UMI-ligation and nested PCR reads with MiXCR, one entry per CDR3 protein. Here the sample spans approximately 90,000 distinct CDR3 sequences, around 11% being singletons. The sequencing sample was made of naive CD4+ T cells from blood. Receptor source: a human donor in good health. Both conserved end residues are part of each CDR3. A D gene is named only where the DNA matches it firmly. Clone size is not always given. Where it is, it says once, few, many or a class for expanded clones.

>TRBJ2-3|-|TRBV7-9|TRBD2
TGTGCCAGCAGCTCCCCTAGCGGGAGTGGAGATACGCAGTATTTT
CASSSPSGSGDTQYF
>TRBJ2-3|-|TRBV7-9|-
TGTGCCAGCAGCTTAGTGGGGCTCAGCACAGATACGCAGTATTTT
CASSLVGLSTDTQYF
>TRBJ1-2|-|TRBV12-3/TRBV12-4|-
TGTGCCAGCAGCGGGGCTTCGAACTATGGCTACACCTTC
CASSGASNYGYTF
>TRBJ2-3|many|TRBV7-6|TRBD2
TGTGCCAGCAGCTTAGAGGGGGCACTAGCGGGAAGAACAGATACGCAGTATTTT
CASSLEGALAGRTDTQYF
>TRBJ2-3|-|TRBV7-8|TRBD2
TGTGCCAGCAGCTTAAGGGGACTAGCGGGTGATACGCAGTATTTT
CASSLRGLAGDTQYF
>TRBJ2-1|many|TRBV20-1|TRBD2
TGCAGTGCTAGACTAGCGGGAGTTCGCAATGAGCAGTTCTTC
CSARLAGVRNEQFF
>TRBJ2-7|-|TRBV28|TRBD2
TGTGCCAGCAGGGAAAGGACTAGCGGAGCGTCCTACGAGCAGTACTTC
CASRERTSGASYEQYF
>TRBJ2-7|-|TRBV6-6|TRBD2
TGTGCCAGCAGTTACGGACTAGGGACCTACGAGCAGTACTTC
CASSYGLGTYEQYF
>TRBJ2-1|-|TRBV7-6|-
TGTGCCAGCAAGTCTTCGTCGGGAGAGATAAATGAGCAGTTCTTC
CASKSSSGEINEQFF
>TRBJ1-1|few|TRBV5-1|-
TGCGCCAGCAGCTTTTCTTATAGCTTAGGGACTGAAGCTTTCTTT
CASSFSYSLGTEAFF
>TRBJ1-5|many|TRBV19|-
TGTGCCAGTACCCGAGGGGTCGGACCGTTCAATCAGCCCCAGCATTTT
CASTRGVGPFNQPQHF
>TRBJ1-1|few|TRBV15|-
TGTGCCACCAGCAGACGACAGCTCGACACTGAAGCTTTCTTT
CATSRRQLDTEAFF
>TRBJ2-5|-|TRBV20-1|-
TGCAGTGCTTACAGGGAAGAGACCCAGTACTTC
CSAYREETQYF
>TRBJ1-1|-|TRBV24-1|-
TGTGCCACCAGTGACAGCGGGAGCTTGGATTCTTTCTTT
CATSDSGSLDSFF
>TRBJ2-5|-|TRBV12-3/TRBV12-4|TRBD2
TGTGCCAGCAGCCGCAGGACTAGCGGACAAGAGACCCAGTACTTC
CASSRRTSGQETQYF
>TRBJ1-2|-|TRBV12-3/TRBV12-4|-
TGTGCCAGCAGTTATCTTTCGTCGATATTGTCGGGCTACACCTTC
CASSYLSSILSGYTF
>TRBJ2-1|-|TRBV29-1|-
TGCAGCGTTGAATATACGCCCAATGAGCAGTTCTTC
CSVEYTPNEQFF
>TRBJ1-1|-|TRBV6-2/TRBV6-3|-
TGTGCCAGCAAAACAGGGAGGAATACTGAAGCTTTCTTT
CASKTGRNTEAFF
>TRBJ1-1|-|TRBV29-1|-
TGCAGCGTTGTCCCCAGGGTGGAAACTGAAGCTTTCTTT
CSVVPRVETEAFF